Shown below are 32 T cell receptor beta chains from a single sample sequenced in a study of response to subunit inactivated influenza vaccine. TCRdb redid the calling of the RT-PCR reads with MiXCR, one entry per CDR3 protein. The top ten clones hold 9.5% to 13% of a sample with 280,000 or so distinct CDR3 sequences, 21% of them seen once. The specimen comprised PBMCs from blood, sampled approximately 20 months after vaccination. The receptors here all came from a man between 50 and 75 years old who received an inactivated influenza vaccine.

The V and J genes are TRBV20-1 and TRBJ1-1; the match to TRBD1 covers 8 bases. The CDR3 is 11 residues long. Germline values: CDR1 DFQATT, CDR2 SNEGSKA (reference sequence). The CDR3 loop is CRGTGDTEAFF. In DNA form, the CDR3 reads TGCAGAGGGACAGGCGACACTGAAGCTTTCTTT.

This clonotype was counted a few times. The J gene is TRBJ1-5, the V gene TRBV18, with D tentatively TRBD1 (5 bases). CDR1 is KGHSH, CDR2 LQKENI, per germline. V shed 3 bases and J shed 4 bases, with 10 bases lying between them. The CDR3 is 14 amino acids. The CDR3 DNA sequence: TGTGCCAGCTCACCCCCGGGACCTAATCAGCCCCAGCATTTT. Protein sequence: CASSPPGPNQPQHF.

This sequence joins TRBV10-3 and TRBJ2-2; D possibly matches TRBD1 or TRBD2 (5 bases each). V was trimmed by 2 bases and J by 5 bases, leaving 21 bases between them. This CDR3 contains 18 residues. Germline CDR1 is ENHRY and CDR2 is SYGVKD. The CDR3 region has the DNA TGTGCCATCAGTGAGCCACCCCCTGGGGGAATTTTTACCGGGGAGCTGTTTTTT. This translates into CAISEPPPGGIFTGELFF.

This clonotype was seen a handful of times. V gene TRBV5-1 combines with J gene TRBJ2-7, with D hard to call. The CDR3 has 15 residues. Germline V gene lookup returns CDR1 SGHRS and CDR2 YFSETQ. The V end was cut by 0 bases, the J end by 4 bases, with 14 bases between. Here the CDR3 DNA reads TGCGCCAGCAGCTTGGCAGGTCAGATAAATTACGAGCAGTACTTC. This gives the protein CASSLAGQINYEQYF. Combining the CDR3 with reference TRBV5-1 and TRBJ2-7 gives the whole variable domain KAGVTQTPRYLIKTRGQQVTLSCSPISGHRSVSWYQQTPGQGLQFLFEYFSETQRNKGNFPGRFSGRQFSNSRSEMNVSTLELGDSALYLCASSLAGQINYEQYFGPGTRLTVT.

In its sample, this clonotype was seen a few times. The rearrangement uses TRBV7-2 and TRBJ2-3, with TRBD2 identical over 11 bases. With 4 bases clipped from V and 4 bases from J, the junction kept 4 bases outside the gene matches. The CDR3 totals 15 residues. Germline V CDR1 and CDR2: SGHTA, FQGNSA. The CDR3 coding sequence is TGTGCCAGCAGCTCCTTTAGCGGGGGGGCAGATACGCAGTATTTT. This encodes CASSSFSGGADTQYF.

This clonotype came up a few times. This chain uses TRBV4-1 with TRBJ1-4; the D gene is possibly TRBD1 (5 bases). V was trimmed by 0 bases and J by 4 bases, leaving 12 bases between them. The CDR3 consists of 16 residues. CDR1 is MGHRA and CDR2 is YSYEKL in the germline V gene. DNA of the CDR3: TGCGCCAGCAGCCAAGATGCAGGGCCCGGTAATGAAAAACTGTTTTTT. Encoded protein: CASSQDAGPGNEKLFF.

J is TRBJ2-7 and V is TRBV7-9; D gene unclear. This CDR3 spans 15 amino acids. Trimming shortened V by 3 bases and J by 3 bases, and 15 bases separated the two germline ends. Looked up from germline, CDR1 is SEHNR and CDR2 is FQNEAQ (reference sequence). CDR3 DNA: TGTGCCAGCAGCTTTAGTGAGAGAACCGGCTACGAGCAGTACTTC. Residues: CASSFSERTGYEQYF.

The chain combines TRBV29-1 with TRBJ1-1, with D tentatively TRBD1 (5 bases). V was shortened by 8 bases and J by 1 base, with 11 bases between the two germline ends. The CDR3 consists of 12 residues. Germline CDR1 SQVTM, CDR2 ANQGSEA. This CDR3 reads CSTGDGNTEAFF. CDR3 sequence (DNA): TGCAGCACGGGGGACGGGAACACTGAAGCTTTCTTT.

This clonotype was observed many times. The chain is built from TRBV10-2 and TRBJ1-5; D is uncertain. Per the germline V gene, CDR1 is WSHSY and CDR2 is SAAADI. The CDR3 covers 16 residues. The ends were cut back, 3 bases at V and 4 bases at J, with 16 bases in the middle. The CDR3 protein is CASSDVGGRYNQPQHF. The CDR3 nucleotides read TGCGCCAGCAGTGACGTGGGCGGACGGTATAATCAGCCCCAGCATTTT.

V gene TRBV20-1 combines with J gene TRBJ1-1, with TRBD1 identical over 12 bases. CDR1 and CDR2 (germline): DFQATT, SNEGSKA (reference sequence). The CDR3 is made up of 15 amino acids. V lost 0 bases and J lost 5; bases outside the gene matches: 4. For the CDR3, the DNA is TGCAGTGCTAGAGATACGGGACAGGGGGCAACTGAAGCTTTCTTT. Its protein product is CSARDTGQGATEAFF.

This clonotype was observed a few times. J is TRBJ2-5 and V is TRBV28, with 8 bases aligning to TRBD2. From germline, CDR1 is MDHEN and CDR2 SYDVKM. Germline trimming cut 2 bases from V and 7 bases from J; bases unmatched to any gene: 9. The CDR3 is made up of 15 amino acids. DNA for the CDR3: TGTGCCAGCAGTTTAGGAATTAGCGGGATAAGGACCCAGTACTTC. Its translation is CASSLGISGIRTQYF.

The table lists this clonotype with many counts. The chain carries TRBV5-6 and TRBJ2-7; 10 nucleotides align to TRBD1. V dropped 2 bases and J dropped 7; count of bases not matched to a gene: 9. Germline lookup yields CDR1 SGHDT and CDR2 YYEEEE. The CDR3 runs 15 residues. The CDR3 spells CASSFWDRGSGEQYF. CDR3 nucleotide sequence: TGTGCCAGCAGCTTCTGGGACAGGGGTTCGGGGGAGCAGTACTTC.

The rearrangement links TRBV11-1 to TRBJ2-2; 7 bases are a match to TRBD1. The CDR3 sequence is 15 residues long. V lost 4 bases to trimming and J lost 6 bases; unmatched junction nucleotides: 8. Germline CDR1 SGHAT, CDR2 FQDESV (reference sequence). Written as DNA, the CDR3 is TGTGCCAGCAGCTCGGGACAGTGGAAAGCCGGGGAGCTGTTTTTT. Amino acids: CASSSGQWKAGELFF.

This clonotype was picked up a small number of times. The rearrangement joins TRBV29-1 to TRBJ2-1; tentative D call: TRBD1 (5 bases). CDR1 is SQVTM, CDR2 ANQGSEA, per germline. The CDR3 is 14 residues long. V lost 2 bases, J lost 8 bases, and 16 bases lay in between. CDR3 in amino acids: CSVEPMPGNDEQFF. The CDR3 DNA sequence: TGCAGCGTTGAACCGATGCCAGGGAACGATGAGCAGTTCTTC.

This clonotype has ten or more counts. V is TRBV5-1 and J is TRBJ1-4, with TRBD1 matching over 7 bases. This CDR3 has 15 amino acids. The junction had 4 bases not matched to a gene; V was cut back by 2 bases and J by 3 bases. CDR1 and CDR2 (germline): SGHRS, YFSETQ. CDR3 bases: TGCGCCAGCAGCTTACAGGGACAGTCTAATGAAAAACTGTTTTTT. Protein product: CASSLQGQSNEKLFF.

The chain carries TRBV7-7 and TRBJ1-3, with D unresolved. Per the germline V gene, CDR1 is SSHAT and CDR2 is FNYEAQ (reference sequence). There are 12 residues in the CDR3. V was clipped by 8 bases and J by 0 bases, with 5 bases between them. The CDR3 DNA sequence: TGTGCCAGCGGAGACTCTGGAAACACCATATATTTT. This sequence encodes CASGDSGNTIYF.

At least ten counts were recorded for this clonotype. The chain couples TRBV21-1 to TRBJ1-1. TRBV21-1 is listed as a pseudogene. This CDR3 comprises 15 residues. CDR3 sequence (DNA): TGTGCCAGCAGCAACAGACTTTCTCACTGGACAGGGGATTTCTTT. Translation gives CASSNRLSHWTGDFF.

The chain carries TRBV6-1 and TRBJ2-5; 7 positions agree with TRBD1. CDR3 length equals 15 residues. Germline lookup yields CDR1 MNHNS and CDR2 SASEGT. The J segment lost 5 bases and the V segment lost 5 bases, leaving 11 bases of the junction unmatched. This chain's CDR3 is CASSRSGQDGETQYF. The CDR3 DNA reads TGTGCCAGCAGTCGATCCGGACAGGACGGGGAGACCCAGTACTTC.

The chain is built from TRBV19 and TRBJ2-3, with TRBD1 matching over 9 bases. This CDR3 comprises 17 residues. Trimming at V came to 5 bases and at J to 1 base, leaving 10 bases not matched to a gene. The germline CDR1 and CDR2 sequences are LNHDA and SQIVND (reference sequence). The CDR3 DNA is TGTGCCAGTAGTTCAACAGGGGGCGCAGTCCGCACAGATACGCAGTATTTT. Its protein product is CASSSTGGAVRTDTQYF.

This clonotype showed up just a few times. The CDR3 nucleotides are TGTGCCAGCAGTTTAACAGCGGGAGGGGCCGAGCAGTACTTC. Encoded protein: CASSLTAGGAEQYF. This chain joins TRBV28 and TRBJ2-7, with TRBD2 matching over 10 bases. V dropped 2 bases and J dropped 6; count of bases not matched to a gene: 4. Germline V lookup: CDR1 MDHEN, CDR2 SYDVKM. This CDR3 is 14 amino acids long.

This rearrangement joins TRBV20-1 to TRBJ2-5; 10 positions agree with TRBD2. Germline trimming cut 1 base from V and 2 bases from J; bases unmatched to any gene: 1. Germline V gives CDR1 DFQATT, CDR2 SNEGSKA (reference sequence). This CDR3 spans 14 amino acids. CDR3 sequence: CSARVLAGQETQYF. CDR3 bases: TGCAGTGCTAGAGTACTAGCGGGGCAAGAGACCCAGTACTTC.

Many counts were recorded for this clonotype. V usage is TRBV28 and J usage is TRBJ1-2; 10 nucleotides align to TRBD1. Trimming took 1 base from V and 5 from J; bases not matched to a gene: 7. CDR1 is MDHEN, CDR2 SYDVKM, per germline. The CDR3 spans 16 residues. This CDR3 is CASSLFSPGQGYGYTF. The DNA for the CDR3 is TGTGCCAGCAGTTTATTCTCCCCGGGACAGGGGTATGGCTACACCTTC.

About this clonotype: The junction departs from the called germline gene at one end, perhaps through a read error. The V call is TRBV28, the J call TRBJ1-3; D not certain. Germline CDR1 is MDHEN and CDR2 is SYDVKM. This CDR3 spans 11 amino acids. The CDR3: CASSSGYTIYF. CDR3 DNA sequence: TGTGCCAGCAGTTCTGGATACACCATATATTTT. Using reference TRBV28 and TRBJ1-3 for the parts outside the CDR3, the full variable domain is DVKVTQSSRYLVKRTGEKVFLECVQDMDHENMFWYRQDPGLGLRLIYFSYDVKMKEKGDIPEGYSVSREKKERFSLILESASTNQTSMYLCASSSGYTIYFGEGSWLTVV.

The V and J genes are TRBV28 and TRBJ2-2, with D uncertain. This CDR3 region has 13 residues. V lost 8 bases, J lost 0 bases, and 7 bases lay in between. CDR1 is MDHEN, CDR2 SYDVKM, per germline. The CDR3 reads CASLGSNTGELFF. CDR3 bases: TGTGCCAGCCTAGGATCGAACACCGGGGAGCTGTTTTTT.

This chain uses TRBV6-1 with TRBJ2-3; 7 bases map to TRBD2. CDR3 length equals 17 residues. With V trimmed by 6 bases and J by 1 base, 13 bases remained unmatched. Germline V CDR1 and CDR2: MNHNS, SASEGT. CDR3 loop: CASRPRLAHPRTDTQYF. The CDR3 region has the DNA TGTGCCAGCAGGCCTCGACTAGCCCACCCTCGCACAGATACGCAGTATTTT.

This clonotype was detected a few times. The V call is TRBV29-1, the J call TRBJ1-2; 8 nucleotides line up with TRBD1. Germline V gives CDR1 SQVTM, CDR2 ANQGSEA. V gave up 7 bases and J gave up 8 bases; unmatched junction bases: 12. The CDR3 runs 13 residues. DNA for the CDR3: TGCAGCGCCCACTTAAACAGGGGGGACGGCTACACCTTC. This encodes CSAHLNRGDGYTF.

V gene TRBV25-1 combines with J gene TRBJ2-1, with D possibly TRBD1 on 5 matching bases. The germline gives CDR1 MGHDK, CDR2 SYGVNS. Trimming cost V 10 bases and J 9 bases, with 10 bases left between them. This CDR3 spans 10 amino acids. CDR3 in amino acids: CATGDSEQFF. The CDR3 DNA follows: TGTGCCACCGGAGACAGTGAGCAGTTCTTC.

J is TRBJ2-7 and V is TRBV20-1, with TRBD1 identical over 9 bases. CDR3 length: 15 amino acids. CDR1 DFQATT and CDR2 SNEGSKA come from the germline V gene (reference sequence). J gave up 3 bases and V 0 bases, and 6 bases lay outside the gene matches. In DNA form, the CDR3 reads TGCAGTGCTAGAGATCCGGGACAGGGAGTCTACGAGCAGTACTTC. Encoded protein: CSARDPGQGVYEQYF.

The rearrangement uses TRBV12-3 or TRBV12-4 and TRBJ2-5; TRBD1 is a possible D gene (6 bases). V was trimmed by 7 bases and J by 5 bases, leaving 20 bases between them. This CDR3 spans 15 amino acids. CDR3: CASTMNRGGGETQYF. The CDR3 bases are TGTGCCAGCACCATGAACAGAGGGGGTGGGGAGACCCAGTACTTC.

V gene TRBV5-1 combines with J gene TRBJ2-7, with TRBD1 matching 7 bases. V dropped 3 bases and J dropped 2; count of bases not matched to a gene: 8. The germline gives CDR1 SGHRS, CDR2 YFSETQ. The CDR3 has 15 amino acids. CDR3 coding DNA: TGCGCCAGCAGCTGGGACGGGACAGCTACCTACGAGCAGTACTTC. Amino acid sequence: CASSWDGTATYEQYF.

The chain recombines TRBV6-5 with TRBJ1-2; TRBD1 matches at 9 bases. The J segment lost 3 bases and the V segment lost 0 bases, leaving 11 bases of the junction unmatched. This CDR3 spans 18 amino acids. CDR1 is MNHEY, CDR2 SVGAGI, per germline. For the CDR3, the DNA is TGTGCCAGCAGTTACTCCGCACAAACCCGGGACAGGGACTATGGCTACACCTTC. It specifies CASSYSAQTRDRDYGYTF.

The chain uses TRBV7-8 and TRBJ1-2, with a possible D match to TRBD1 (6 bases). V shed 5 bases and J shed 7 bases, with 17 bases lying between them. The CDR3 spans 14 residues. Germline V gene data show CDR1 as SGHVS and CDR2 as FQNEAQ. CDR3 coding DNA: TGTGCCAGCAGCGGGGGGGCGCGGGTTGGTGGCTACACCTTC. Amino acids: CASSGGARVGGYTF.